A selection of T cell receptor beta chains follows, all from one sample in a study of T cell changes during pregnancy in multiple sclerosis. Here immunoSEQ multiplex PCR was the method, and the copy in TCRdb shows in-frame clones only, minus some. The sample contains approximately 54,000 clones, about 90% of which appear only once. This specimen was peripheral blood, taken after pregnancy. The receptors stem from a female donor in good health, enrolled as a control in a pregnancy study. Both conserved end residues are part of each CDR3. The order of the fields is J gene, D gene, V gene, clone size, CDR3 protein, CDR3 DNA. The D gene is left open where the match is weak. Size values are once, few and many counts, or a class for expanded clones, and some rows have none.

TRBJ1-1	TRBD1	TRBV27	.	CASSSDRAAAFF	TGTGCCAGCAGTTCGGACAGGGCGGCGGCTTTCTTT
TRBJ1-5	TRBD1	TRBV7-9	.	CASSPLGQGSPNQPQHF	TGTGCCAGCAGCCCGTTAGGACAGGGATCTCCTAATCAGCCCCAGCATTTT
TRBJ2-7	.	TRBV18	.	CASSPPARGPSYEQYF	TGTGCCAGCTCACCACCGGCAAGGGGCCCCTCCTACGAGCAGTACTTC
TRBJ2-7	.	TRBV5-1	once	CASSLRGPGTYEQYF	TGCGCCAGCAGCTTGCGGGGTCCTGGAACCTACGAGCAGTACTTC
TRBJ2-3	.	TRBV5-1	.	CASSSTSGSTDTQYF	TGCGCCAGCAGCTCCACTAGTGGTAGCACAGATACGCAGTATTTT
TRBJ2-3	TRBD2	TRBV4-1	.	CASSRLGLAGEGGATDTQYF	TGCGCCAGCAGCCGCCTCGGACTAGCGGGAGAGGGTGGCGCTACAGATACGCAGTATTTT
TRBJ2-7	.	TRBV27	.	CASSLSAASSYEQYF	TGTGCCAGCAGTTTATCCGCCGCTAGCTCCTACGAGCAGTACTTC
TRBJ2-7	.	TRBV6-6	.	CASSYSARGYEQYF	TGTGCCAGCAGTTACTCGGCCAGGGGCTACGAGCAGTACTTC
TRBJ2-1	.	TRBV6-4	.	CASREIVYPGTGQFF	TGTGCCAGCCGTGAAATTGTGTACCCTGGTACAGGGCAGTTCTTC
TRBJ2-4	.	TRBV27	.	CASGVGGNIQYF	TGTGCCAGCGGCGTGGGAGGTAACATTCAGTACTTC
TRBJ1-4	.	TRBV7-9	.	CASSDVALAGEKLFF	TGTGCCAGCAGCGACGTGGCCCTGGCGGGGGAAAAACTGTTTTTT
TRBJ1-4	.	TRBV30	.	CAWRRGFSNEKLFF	TGTGCCTGGAGAAGGGGCTTCTCGAATGAAAAACTGTTTTTT
TRBJ2-3	TRBD2	TRBV6-1	.	CARIRAGGTDTQYF	TGTGCCAGGATTAGGGCGGGGGGCACAGATACGCAGTATTTT
TRBJ2-5	.	TRBV10-3	.	CAIRQSWGGRETQYF	TGTGCCATCAGACAATCCTGGGGGGGCCGGGAGACCCAGTACTTC
TRBJ1-2	TRBD1	TRBV27	few	CASSSLLGQGAYGYTF	TGTGCCAGCAGTTCCCTACTCGGACAGGGGGCCTATGGCTACACCTTC
TRBJ2-3	.	TRBV7-2	.	CASSFLLAGDTQYF	TGTGCCAGCAGCTTTCTGCTAGCTGGTGATACGCAGTATTTT
TRBJ1-4	TRBD1	TRBV18	.	CASSTDRGNEKLFF	TGTGCCAGCTCCACGGACAGGGGGAATGAAAAACTGTTTTTT
TRBJ2-3	.	TRBV5-6	.	CASSSDSSLGSTDTQYF	TGTGCCAGCAGCTCCGACTCCAGTCTAGGAAGCACAGATACGCAGTATTTT
TRBJ1-2	.	TRBV28	.	CATGDYGYTF	TGTGCCACCGGGGATTATGGCTACACCTTC
TRBJ2-7	TRBD2	TRBV11-2	once	CASSSGLAGSYEQYF	TGTGCCAGCAGCTCGGGACTAGCGGGGTCCTACGAGCAGTACTTC
TRBJ2-3	TRBD2	TRBV5-4	.	CASSLGVAGTISDTQYF	TGTGCCAGCAGCTTGGGAGTAGCGGGGACCATTTCAGATACGCAGTATTTT
TRBJ1-2	.	TRBV6-1	.	CASSEAGRAWGYTF	TGTGCCAGCAGTGAAGCCGGGAGGGCATGGGGCTACACCTTC
TRBJ1-4	TRBD1	TRBV7-9	.	CASSANPGTVNEKLFF	TGTGCCAGCAGCGCCAACCCCGGGACAGTTAATGAAAAACTGTTTTTT
TRBJ2-5	.	TRBV29-1	.	CSVQGYQETQYF	TGCAGCGTTCAGGGGTACCAAGAGACCCAGTACTTC
TRBJ2-5	TRBD2	TRBV7-7	.	CASSLIKDPGRETQYF	TGTGCTAGCAGCTTAATTAAGGATCCCGGGAGGGAGACCCAGTACTTC
TRBJ2-7	.	TRBV18	.	CASSPPSGEPYEQYF	TGTGCCAGCTCACCACCGAGCGGAGAACCCTACGAGCAGTACTTC
TRBJ2-7	.	TRBV6-1	.	CASSEEGDPPTYEQYF	TGTGCCAGCAGTGAAGAGGGGGACCCTCCCACCTACGAGCAGTACTTC
TRBJ2-2	TRBD2	TRBV5-4	.	CASSLTSGVKAGELFF	TGTGCCAGCAGCTTAACTAGCGGGGTGAAGGCCGGGGAGCTGTTTTTT
TRBJ1-1	.	TRBV6-4	.	CASSDRGTPNTEAFF	TGTGCCAGCAGTGACAGAGGGACACCGAACACTGAAGCTTTCTTT
TRBJ2-7	TRBD2	TRBV28	.	CASTLIAGEYEQYF	TGTGCCAGCACCCTAATAGCGGGGGAATACGAGCAGTACTTC
TRBJ2-7	TRBD2	TRBV10-3	.	CAIGASGSSYEQYF	TGTGCCATCGGGGCTAGCGGGAGCTCCTACGAGCAGTACTTC
TRBJ2-3	.	TRBV27	once	CAIRKTYRGTDTQYF	TGTGCCATCAGGAAAACTTACAGGGGCACAGATACGCAGTATTTT
TRBJ1-6	.	TRBV7-9	.	CASGARGPVSPSPLHF	TGTGCCAGTGGCGCGCGGGGACCGGTTTCCCCCTCACCCCTCCACTTT
TRBJ1-5	.	TRBV19	.	CASSITGKTGNQPQHF	TGTGCCAGTAGTATTACAGGGAAGACCGGCAATCAGCCCCAGCATTTT
TRBJ1-1	TRBD1	TRBV25-1	.	CASSVRGTGTGEAFF	TGTGCCAGCAGTGTTAGAGGGACAGGGACCGGTGAAGCTTTCTTT
TRBJ2-3	TRBD2	TRBV6-1	.	CAGGLAGTDTQYF	TGTGCCGGAGGGCTAGCGGGCACAGATACGCAGTATTTT
TRBJ2-7	.	TRBV11-2	.	CASSDDPGSAYEQYF	TGTGCCAGCAGCGATGACCCGGGGTCAGCCTACGAGCAGTACTTC
TRBJ1-1	TRBD1	TRBV5-1	.	CASSWGQGATEAFF	TGCGCCAGCAGCTGGGGACAGGGGGCGACTGAAGCTTTCTTT
TRBJ2-3	TRBD2	TRBV7-8	once	CASSQWGLAGGASQYF	TGTGCCAGCAGCCAATGGGGACTAGCGGGAGGTGCCTCCCAGTATTTT
TRBJ2-3	TRBD1	TRBV6-6	.	CASSYSDREKLDTQYF	TGTGCCAGCAGTTATTCGGACAGGGAGAAATTAGATACGCAGTATTTT
TRBJ1-1	TRBD1	TRBV25-1	.	CASRTGGSTEAFF	TGTGCCAGCCGGACAGGGGGCAGCACTGAAGCTTTCTTT